What follows describes a single T cell receptor (beta chain). Its cognate antigen is unknown. The method was immunoSEQ multiplex PCR; TCRdb's version includes in-frame clones alone and lacks a portion of them. The sample carries tens of thousands of clones, roughly 84% recorded once. Healthy donors had no documented immune events, such as infections, while sampled. The sample is drawn from a study of identifying expanded T cells in peripheral blood. Study-wide results and caveats: Over approximately two and four weeks, about 15 and 18 clones changed, versus roughly 1.1 between replicates. Roughly two-week clone count variance significantly increased as total template count grew.

CDR1 LNHDA and CDR2 SQIVND come from the germline V gene (reference sequence). V gave up 5 bases and J gave up 1 base, with 12 bases separating them. The CDR3 length is 14 residues. The rearrangement links TRBV19 to TRBJ2-7; no definite D call. This TCR came from a person between 18 and 75 years old in good health. Sequencing input: blood. The CDR3 protein is CASSGTDRSYEQYF. As DNA, the CDR3 is TGTGCCAGTAGTGGTACGGACCGATCCTACGAGCAGTACTTC. The variable domain in full, with the rest retrieved from reference TRBV19 and TRBJ2-7, is DGGITQSPKYLFRKEGQNVTLSCEQNLNHDAMYWYRQDPGQGLRLIYYSQIVNDFQKGDIAEGYSVSREKKESFPLTVTSAQKNPTAFYLCASSGTDRSYEQYFGPGTRLTVT.